The rows below give T cell receptor beta chains drawn from one sample of a study of blood T cell repertoires in COVID-19. Repertoires were generated with immunoSEQ multiplex PCR, while TCRdb's copy carries only in-frame clones and drops some. The table has roughly 300,000 clones, around 88% seen once; the top ten hold around 1.6%. Specimen: peripheral blood. All receptors derive from a woman between 50 and 59 years old with acute or convalescent COVID-19. Both conserved end residues are part of each CDR3. A D gene is named only where the DNA matches it firmly. Where a row states a size, it is once, few, many or the class of an expanded clone; other rows omit it.

clone_size: .
j_call: TRBJ2-1
cdr3_length: 17
v_call: TRBV4-3
d_call: TRBD2
cdr3_nt: TGCGCCAGCAGCCAAGCGACTAGCGGGAGCCGGTACAATGAGCAGTTCTTC
cdr3_aa: CASSQATSGSRYNEQFF

clone_size: .
j_call: TRBJ1-1
cdr3_length: 16
v_call: TRBV19
d_call: .
cdr3_nt: TGTGCCAGTAGGCCTAAGGGTATGGGGGGGAACACTGAAGCTTTCTTT
cdr3_aa: CASRPKGMGGNTEAFF

clone_size: .
j_call: TRBJ1-1
cdr3_length: 13
v_call: TRBV2
d_call: .
cdr3_nt: TGTGCCAGCACCGAAAGGGGGTTCACTGAAGCTTTCTTT
cdr3_aa: CASTERGFTEAFF

clone_size: .
j_call: TRBJ2-7
cdr3_length: 13
v_call: TRBV7-2
d_call: .
cdr3_nt: TGTGCCAGCAGCTTAGGGACAGCCTACGAGCAGTACTTC
cdr3_aa: CASSLGTAYEQYF

clone_size: .
j_call: TRBJ1-4
cdr3_length: 16
v_call: TRBV9
d_call: .
cdr3_nt: TGTGCCAGCAGCCCCCCCGTTGTCACAGGGAATGAAAAACTGTTTTTT
cdr3_aa: CASSPPVVTGNEKLFF

clone_size: .
j_call: TRBJ2-1
cdr3_length: 13
v_call: TRBV11-2
d_call: .
cdr3_nt: TGTGCCAGCAGCTATCCGCTAGACAATGAGCAGTTCTTC
cdr3_aa: CASSYPLDNEQFF

clone_size: .
j_call: TRBJ2-5
cdr3_length: 13
v_call: TRBV7-9
d_call: TRBD1
cdr3_nt: TGTGCCAGCAGACAACAGGGGGCAGAGACCCAGTACTTC
cdr3_aa: CASRQQGAETQYF

clone_size: .
j_call: TRBJ1-6
cdr3_length: 14
v_call: TRBV3-1/TRBV3-2
d_call: .
cdr3_nt: TGTGCCAGCAGCCAAGCGTACAGGGCGACACCCCTCCACTTT
cdr3_aa: CASSQAYRATPLHF

clone_size: .
j_call: TRBJ2-5
cdr3_length: 14
v_call: TRBV2
d_call: TRBD1
cdr3_nt: TGTGCCAGCGTCCGGGACAGGGGACAAGAGACCCAGTACTTC
cdr3_aa: CASVRDRGQETQYF

clone_size: .
j_call: TRBJ1-2
cdr3_length: 13
v_call: TRBV7-9
d_call: TRBD1
cdr3_nt: TGTGCCAGCAGCTATCGCGACAGGGCTGGCTACACCTTC
cdr3_aa: CASSYRDRAGYTF

clone_size: once
j_call: TRBJ2-3
cdr3_length: 18
v_call: TRBV15
d_call: .
cdr3_nt: TGTGCCACCAGCAGAGATGGGTCAGTGACAGTTCATCCTGATACGCAGTATTTT
cdr3_aa: CATSRDGSVTVHPDTQYF

clone_size: .
j_call: TRBJ2-7
cdr3_length: 15
v_call: TRBV7-9
d_call: .
cdr3_nt: TGTGCCAGCAGCCCCCAAGGAGTAATCCACTACGAGCAGTACTTC
cdr3_aa: CASSPQGVIHYEQYF

clone_size: .
j_call: TRBJ1-1
cdr3_length: 15
v_call: TRBV6-5
d_call: .
cdr3_nt: TGTGCCAGCAGTTACTTTTCGCGGAGGAACACTGAAGTTTTCTTT
cdr3_aa: CASSYFSRRNTEVFF

clone_size: .
j_call: TRBJ1-3
cdr3_length: 12
v_call: TRBV19
d_call: .
cdr3_nt: TGTGCCAGTAGTATAAGCGAAAACACCATATATTTT
cdr3_aa: CASSISENTIYF

clone_size: .
j_call: TRBJ2-1
cdr3_length: 16
v_call: TRBV24-1
d_call: .
cdr3_nt: TGTGCCACCAGTGACGAGGTAGGTGGCTCCTACAATGAGCAGTTCTTC
cdr3_aa: CATSDEVGGSYNEQFF

clone_size: .
j_call: TRBJ2-3
cdr3_length: 14
v_call: TRBV5-1
d_call: .
cdr3_nt: TGCGCCAGCAGCTTGGCAGCGGAGCAGGATACGCAGTATTTT
cdr3_aa: CASSLAAEQDTQYF

clone_size: .
j_call: TRBJ2-7
cdr3_length: 15
v_call: TRBV30
d_call: TRBD2
cdr3_nt: TGTGCCTGGAGCCAGCCCCTAGCGGGAGGGCCGGAGCAGTACTTC
cdr3_aa: CAWSQPLAGGPEQYF

clone_size: .
j_call: TRBJ1-2
cdr3_length: 14
v_call: TRBV18
d_call: .
cdr3_nt: TGTGCCAGCTCACCTGGTTTCAGCGGCTATGGCTACACCTTC
cdr3_aa: CASSPGFSGYGYTF

clone_size: .
j_call: TRBJ1-1
cdr3_length: 18
v_call: TRBV4-1
d_call: TRBD1
cdr3_nt: TGCGCCAGCAGCCAAGAGAGGAACGGTGGCAGGGGGTACACTGAAGCTTTCTTT
cdr3_aa: CASSQERNGGRGYTEAFF

clone_size: .
j_call: TRBJ1-5
cdr3_length: 16
v_call: TRBV19
d_call: .
cdr3_nt: TGTGCCAGTAGTATAGATTGGCAGGGATCGAATCAGCCCCAGCATTTT
cdr3_aa: CASSIDWQGSNQPQHF

clone_size: .
j_call: TRBJ2-1
cdr3_length: 16
v_call: TRBV5-1
d_call: TRBD2
cdr3_nt: TGCGCCAGCAGCCCAGCAAAGACTAGCGGATACAATGAGCAGTTCTTC
cdr3_aa: CASSPAKTSGYNEQFF

clone_size: .
j_call: TRBJ2-3
cdr3_length: 15
v_call: TRBV23-1
d_call: .
cdr3_nt: TGCGCCAGCAACCATTCACCCACTAGCACAGATACGCAGTATTTT
cdr3_aa: CASNHSPTSTDTQYF

clone_size: once
j_call: TRBJ2-5
cdr3_length: 14
v_call: TRBV10-3
d_call: .
cdr3_nt: TGTGCCATCAGTGAGTCTCTTAGAGGAGAGACCCAGTACTTC
cdr3_aa: CAISESLRGETQYF